This T cell receptor beta chain comes out of a study of cytomegalovirus exposure and HLA in healthy donors. Findings and limits, study-wide: Some segments of the V type, notably TRBV6-2 and TRBV6-3, were excluded as indistinguishable. Later work found most CMV-associated TCR beta chains apparently HLA-restricted.

Turning to this clone: Its antigen is not identified.

CDR1 is SGHTA and CDR2 is FQGNSA in the germline V gene. The CDR3 length is 15 residues. V lost 1 base and J 2 bases, leaving 11 bases between the germline ends. The donors were healthy bone marrow donors. PCR involved 60 Vbeta and 13 Jbeta primers. Sequencing used immunoSEQ multiplex PCR; TCRdb keeps in-frame clones, though not all of them. This sample has 65,000 to 95,000 clones, with 78% found just once. Sequenced: PBMCs. This receptor was obtained from a male donor in good health and CMV-seropositive. The chain carries TRBV7-2 and TRBJ2-5; the D gene is possibly TRBD2 (5 bases). The CDR3 DNA is TGTGCCAGCAGCTTAGGGTGGGTAGCGCAAGAGACCCAGTACTTC. Translating gives CASSLGWVAQETQYF.